This T cell receptor (beta chain) was sequenced in a study of glioma-infiltrating T cells. TCR alpha and beta CDR3 regions were amplified from RNA using iRepertoire nested multiplex PCR. Tissue mRNA or PBMC total RNA, about 90-400 ng, went into one-step reverse transcription and amplification. Each CDR3 protein is one row after TCRdb ran MiXCR on the multiplex PCR reads. Of more than 95,000 distinct CDR3 sequences listed, approximately 23% are singletons. About this clonotype itself: Its matching antigen is unknown.

The study, taken as a whole, reports: Non-neoplastic patients had below-expected tissue-blood divergence, while all gliomas exceeded expectation.

V lost 5 bases to trimming and J lost 5 bases; unmatched junction nucleotides: 8. The germline CDR1 and CDR2 sequences are LGHDT and YNNKEL (reference sequence). The CDR3 length is 14 residues. The V call is TRBV3-1, the J call TRBJ2-5, with TRBD1 identical over 7 bases. The sequence was collected from a human donor with low-grade glioma or glioblastoma, undergoing nonglioma brain surgery, or in good health (not recorded which). The specimen sequenced was glioma tissue, nonneoplastic brain tissue, or PBMCs (not recorded which). The DNA for the CDR3 is TGTGCCAGCAGCGCTATGACAGGGCGGGAGACCCAGTACTTC. It translates to CASSAMTGRETQYF.